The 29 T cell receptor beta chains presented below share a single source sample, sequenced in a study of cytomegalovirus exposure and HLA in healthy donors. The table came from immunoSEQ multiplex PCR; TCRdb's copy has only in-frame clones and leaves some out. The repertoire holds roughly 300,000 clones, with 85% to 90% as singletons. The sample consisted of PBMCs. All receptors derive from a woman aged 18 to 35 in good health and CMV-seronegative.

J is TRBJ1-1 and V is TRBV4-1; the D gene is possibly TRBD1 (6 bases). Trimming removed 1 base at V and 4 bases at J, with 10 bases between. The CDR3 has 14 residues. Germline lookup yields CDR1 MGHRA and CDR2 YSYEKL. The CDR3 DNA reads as TGCGCCAGCAGCCAAGCCAGCAGGGGCACTGAAGCTTTCTTT. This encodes CASSQASRGTEAFF.

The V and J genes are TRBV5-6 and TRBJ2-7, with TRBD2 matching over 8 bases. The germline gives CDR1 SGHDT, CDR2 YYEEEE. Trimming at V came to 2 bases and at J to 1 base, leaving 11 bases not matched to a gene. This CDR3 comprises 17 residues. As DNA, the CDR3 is TGTGCCAGCAGCTTTGGGGTATCTCTAGCGGGTTCCTACGAGCAGTACTTC. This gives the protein CASSFGVSLAGSYEQYF.

The chain's CDR3 is CASSPMADSPLHF. The DNA of the CDR3 is TGTGCCAGCTCACCAATGGCCGATTCACCCCTCCACTTT. This chain joins TRBV18 and TRBJ1-6; D unresolved. Looked up from germline, CDR1 is KGHSH and CDR2 is LQKENI. Trimming left V 2 bases short and J 8 bases short, with 7 bases between. The CDR3 is 13 residues long.

The CDR3 DNA sequence: TGTGCCAGTAGTGGGGCAGGGATAAGGTATGACTATGGCTACACCTTC. Protein: CASSGAGIRYDYGYTF. This chain uses TRBV19 with TRBJ1-2, with D possibly TRBD1 on 5 matching bases. This CDR3 region has 16 residues. V lost 5 bases to trimming and J lost 3 bases, with 19 bases between them. From germline, CDR1 is LNHDA and CDR2 SQIVND (reference sequence).

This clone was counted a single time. CDR3 protein: CASSPWTGRSYEQYF. The CDR3, as DNA: TGTGCCAGTAGTCCCTGGACAGGGAGAAGCTACGAGCAGTACTTC. The V and J genes are TRBV19 and TRBJ2-7, with TRBD1 matching over 8 bases. Trimming cost V 5 bases and J 3 bases; bases outside gene matches: 9. Germline CDR1 is LNHDA and CDR2 is SQIVND (reference sequence). The CDR3 totals 15 residues.

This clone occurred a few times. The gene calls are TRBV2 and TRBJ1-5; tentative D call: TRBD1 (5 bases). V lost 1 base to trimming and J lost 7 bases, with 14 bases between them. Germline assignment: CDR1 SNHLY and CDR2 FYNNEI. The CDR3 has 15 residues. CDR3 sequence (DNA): TGTGCCAGCAGTGAAGGGGTGGAGGGGACGCAGCCCCAGCATTTT. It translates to CASSEGVEGTQPQHF.

In nucleotides, the CDR3 is TGTGCCAGCAGCGTAGTACCGGGGGGCGACTACGAGCAGTACTTC. Residues: CASSVVPGGDYEQYF. The chain recombines TRBV9 with TRBJ2-7; tentatively, D is TRBD2 (7 bases). The V end lost 0 bases, the J end lost 3 bases, and 13 bases lay between the germline ends. The CDR3 extends over 15 amino acids. Germline V gene data show CDR1 as SGDLS and CDR2 as YYNGEE.

CDR3 sequence reads: CASSGRGTGANVLTF. As DNA, the CDR3 is TGCGCCAGCAGCGGGAGAGGCACTGGGGCCAACGTCCTGACTTTC. The rearrangement joins TRBV5-1 to TRBJ2-6, with D possibly matching TRBD2 (5 bases). Germline CDR1 and CDR2: SGHRS and YFSETQ. The CDR3 has 15 amino acids. V lost 4 bases and J lost 2, with 10 bases in between.

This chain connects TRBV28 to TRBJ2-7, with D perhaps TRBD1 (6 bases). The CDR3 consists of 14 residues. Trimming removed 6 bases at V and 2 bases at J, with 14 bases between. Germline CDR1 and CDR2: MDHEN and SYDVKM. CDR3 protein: CASRRTAQTYEQYF. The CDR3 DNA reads TGTGCCAGCAGAAGGACAGCTCAGACCTACGAGCAGTACTTC.

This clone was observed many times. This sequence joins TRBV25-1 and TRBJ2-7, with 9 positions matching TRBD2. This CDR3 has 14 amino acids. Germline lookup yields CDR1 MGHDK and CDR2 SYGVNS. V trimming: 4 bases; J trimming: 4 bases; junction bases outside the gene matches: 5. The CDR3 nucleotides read TGTGCCAGCAGTGGACTAGCGGATTCTTACGAGCAGTACTTC. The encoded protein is CASSGLADSYEQYF.

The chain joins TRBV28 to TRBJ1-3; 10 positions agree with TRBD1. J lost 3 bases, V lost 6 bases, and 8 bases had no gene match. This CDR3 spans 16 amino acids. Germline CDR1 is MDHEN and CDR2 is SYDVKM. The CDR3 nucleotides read TGTGCCAGCAGGCCCGGGACAGGGGTGATTGGAAACACCATATATTTT. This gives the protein CASRPGTGVIGNTIYF.

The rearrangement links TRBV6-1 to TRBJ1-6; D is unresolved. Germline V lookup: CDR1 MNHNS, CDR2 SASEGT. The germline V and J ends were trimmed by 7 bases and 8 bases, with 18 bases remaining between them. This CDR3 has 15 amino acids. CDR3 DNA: TGTGCCAGCACCGAAGGAGGCACCACATATTCACCCCTCCACTTT. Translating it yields CASTEGGTTYSPLHF.

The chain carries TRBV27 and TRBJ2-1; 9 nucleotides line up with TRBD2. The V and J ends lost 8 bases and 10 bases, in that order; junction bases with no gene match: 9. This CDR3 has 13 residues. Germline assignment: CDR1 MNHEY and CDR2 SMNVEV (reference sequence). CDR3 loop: CASSISGSGEQFF. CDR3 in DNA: TGTGCCAGCTCGATTAGCGGGAGCGGAGAGCAGTTCTTC.

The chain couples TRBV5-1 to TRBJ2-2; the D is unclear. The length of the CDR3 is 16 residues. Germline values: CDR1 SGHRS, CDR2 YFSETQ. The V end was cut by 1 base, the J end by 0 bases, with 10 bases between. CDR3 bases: TGCGCCAGCAGCTTGAGAACTGGAGCGAACACCGGGGAGCTGTTTTTT. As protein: CASSLRTGANTGELFF.

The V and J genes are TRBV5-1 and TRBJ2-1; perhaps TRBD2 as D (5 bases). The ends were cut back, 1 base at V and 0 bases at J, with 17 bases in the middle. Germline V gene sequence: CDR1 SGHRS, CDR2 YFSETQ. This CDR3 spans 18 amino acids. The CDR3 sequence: CASSLLTTRLRSYNEQFF. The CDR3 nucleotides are TGCGCCAGCAGCTTGCTGACTACTAGACTTCGCTCCTACAATGAGCAGTTCTTC.

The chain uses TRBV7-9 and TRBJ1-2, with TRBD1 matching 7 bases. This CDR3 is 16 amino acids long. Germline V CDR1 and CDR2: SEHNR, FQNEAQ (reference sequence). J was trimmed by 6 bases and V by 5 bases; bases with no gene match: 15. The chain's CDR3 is CASSPEWWTGSNGYTF. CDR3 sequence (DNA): TGTGCCAGCAGCCCGGAATGGTGGACAGGCTCTAATGGCTACACCTTC.

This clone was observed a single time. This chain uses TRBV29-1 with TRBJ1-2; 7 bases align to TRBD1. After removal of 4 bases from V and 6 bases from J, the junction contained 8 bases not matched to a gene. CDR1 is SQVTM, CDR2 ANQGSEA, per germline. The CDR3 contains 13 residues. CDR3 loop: CSVAQTGADGYTF. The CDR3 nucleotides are TGCAGCGTTGCCCAAACAGGGGCTGATGGCTACACCTTC.

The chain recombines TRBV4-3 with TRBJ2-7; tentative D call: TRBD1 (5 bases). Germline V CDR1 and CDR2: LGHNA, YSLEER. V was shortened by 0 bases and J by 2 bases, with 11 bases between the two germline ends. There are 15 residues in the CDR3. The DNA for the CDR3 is TGCGCCAGCAGCCAAGACGCAGGGTCTGCCTACGAGCAGTACTTC. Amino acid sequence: CASSQDAGSAYEQYF.

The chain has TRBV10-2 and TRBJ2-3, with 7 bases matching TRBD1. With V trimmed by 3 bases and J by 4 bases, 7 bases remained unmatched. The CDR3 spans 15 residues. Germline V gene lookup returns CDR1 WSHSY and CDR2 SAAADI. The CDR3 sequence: CASSEQGQRADTQYF. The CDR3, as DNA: TGCGCCAGCAGTGAACAGGGACAGAGGGCAGATACGCAGTATTTT.

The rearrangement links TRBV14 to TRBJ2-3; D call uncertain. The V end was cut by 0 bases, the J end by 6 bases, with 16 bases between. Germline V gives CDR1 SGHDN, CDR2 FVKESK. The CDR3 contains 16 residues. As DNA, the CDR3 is TGTGCCAGCAGCCAAGATCTGGCTCCCCCCGGGGATACGCAGTATTTT. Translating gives CASSQDLAPPGDTQYF.

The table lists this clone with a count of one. Written as DNA, the CDR3 is TGTGCCATCAGGCTGGGACTAGCGGACCAAGAGACCCAGTACTTC. This encodes CAIRLGLADQETQYF. This chain joins TRBV10-3 and TRBJ2-5; TRBD2 matches at 11 bases. The CDR3 contains 15 residues. With V trimmed by 6 bases and J by 0 bases, 3 bases remained unmatched. Germline values: CDR1 ENHRY, CDR2 SYGVKD.

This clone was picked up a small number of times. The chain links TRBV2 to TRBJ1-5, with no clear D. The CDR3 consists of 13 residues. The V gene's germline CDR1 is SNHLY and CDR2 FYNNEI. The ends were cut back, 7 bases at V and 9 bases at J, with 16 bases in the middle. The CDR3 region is CASTGNPDSPQHF. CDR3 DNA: TGTGCCAGCACAGGAAATCCGGATTCGCCCCAGCATTTT.

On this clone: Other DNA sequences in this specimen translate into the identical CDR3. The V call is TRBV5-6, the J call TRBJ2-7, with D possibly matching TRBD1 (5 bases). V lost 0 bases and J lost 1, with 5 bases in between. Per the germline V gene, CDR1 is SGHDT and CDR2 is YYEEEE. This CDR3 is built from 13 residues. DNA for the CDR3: TGTGCCAGCAGCTTGGGACAGTCCTACGAGCAGTACTTC. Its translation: CASSLGQSYEQYF.

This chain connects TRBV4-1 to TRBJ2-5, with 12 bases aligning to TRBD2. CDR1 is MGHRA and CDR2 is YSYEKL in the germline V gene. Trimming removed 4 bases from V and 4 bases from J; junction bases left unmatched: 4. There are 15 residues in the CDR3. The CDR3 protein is CASSPSGLAGETQYF. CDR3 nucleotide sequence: TGCGCCAGCAGCCCTTCGGGACTAGCGGGAGAGACCCAGTACTTC.

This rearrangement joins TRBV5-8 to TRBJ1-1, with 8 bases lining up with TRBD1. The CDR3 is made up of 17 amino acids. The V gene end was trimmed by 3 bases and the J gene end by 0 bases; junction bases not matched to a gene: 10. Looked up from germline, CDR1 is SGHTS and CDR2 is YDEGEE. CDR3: CASSSLTGGTMNTEAFF. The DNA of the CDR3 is TGTGCCAGCAGCTCTCTTACAGGGGGGACGATGAACACTGAAGCTTTCTTT.

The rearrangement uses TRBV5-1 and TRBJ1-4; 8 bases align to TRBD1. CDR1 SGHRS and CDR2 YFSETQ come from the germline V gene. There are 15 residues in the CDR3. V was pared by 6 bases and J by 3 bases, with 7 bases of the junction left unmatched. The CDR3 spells CASTNRGMANEKLFF. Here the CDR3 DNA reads TGCGCCAGCACCAACAGGGGGATGGCTAATGAAAAACTGTTTTTT. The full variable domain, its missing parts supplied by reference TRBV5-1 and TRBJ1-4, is KAGVTQTPRYLIKTRGQQVTLSCSPISGHRSVSWYQQTPGQGLQFLFEYFSETQRNKGNFPGRFSGRQFSNSRSEMNVSTLELGDSALYLCASTNRGMANEKLFFGSGTQLSVL.

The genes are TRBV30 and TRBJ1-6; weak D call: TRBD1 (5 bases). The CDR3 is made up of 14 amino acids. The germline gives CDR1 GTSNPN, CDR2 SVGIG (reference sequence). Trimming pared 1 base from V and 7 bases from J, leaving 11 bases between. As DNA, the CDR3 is TGTGCCTGGAGTGCAGGGCATAAGAATTCACCCCTCCACTTT. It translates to CAWSAGHKNSPLHF.

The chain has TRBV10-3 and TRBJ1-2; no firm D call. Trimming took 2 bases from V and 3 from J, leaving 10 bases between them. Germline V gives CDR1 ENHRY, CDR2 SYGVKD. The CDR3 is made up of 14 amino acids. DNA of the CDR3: TGTGCCATCAGTGAGATGGGGAGAGACTATGGCTACACCTTC. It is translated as CAISEMGRDYGYTF.

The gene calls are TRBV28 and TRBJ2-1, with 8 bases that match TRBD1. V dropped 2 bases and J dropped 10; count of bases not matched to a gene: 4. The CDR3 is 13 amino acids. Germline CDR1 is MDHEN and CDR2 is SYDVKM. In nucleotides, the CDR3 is TGTGCCAGCAGTTTACAGGGGGCCTTGGAGCAGTTCTTC. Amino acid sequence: CASSLQGALEQFF. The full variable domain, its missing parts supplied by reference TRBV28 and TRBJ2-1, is DVKVTQSSRYLVKRTGEKVFLECVQDMDHENMFWYRQDPGLGLRLIYFSYDVKMKEKGDIPEGYSVSREKKERFSLILESASTNQTSMYLCASSLQGALEQFFGPGTRLTVL.